Here is one T cell receptor (beta chain) with its context. Its target is unknown. This CDR3 has 17 residues. CDR1 is SGDLS and CDR2 is YYNGEE in the germline V gene. V lost 1 base and J lost 1, with 14 bases in between. This record belongs to a study of OX40 agonist ivuxolimab in advanced cancers. Study overall: Patients receiving dose escalation had hepatocellular carcinoma, melanoma, renal cell or head and neck cancer. Prior therapy, whether anti-PD-1, anti-PD-L1 or anti-CTLA-4, was allowed, and 40% had some.

Study-wide findings and caveats: The mean number of expanded clones was higher in CD8+ T cells than in CD4+.

The method was immunoSEQ multiplex PCR; TCRdb's version includes in-frame clones alone and lacks a portion of them. The table has about 33,000 clones, about 80% seen once. This TCR was sampled from an adult with an advanced solid tumor such as melanoma, head and neck, liver or kidney cancer. The rearrangement joins TRBV9 to TRBJ2-2; D may correspond to TRBD1 or TRBD2 (6 bases each). Sequencing was performed on CD4+ or CD8+ T cells sorted from blood, taken in a trial of the OX40 agonist ivuxolimab. CDR3 in amino acids: CASSVRVGGKNTGELFF. The CDR3 DNA reads as TGTGCCAGCAGCGTACGGGTAGGGGGGAAGAACACCGGGGAGCTGTTTTTT.